These 2 T cell receptor beta chains originate from one sample sequenced in a study of blood T cell repertoires in COVID-19. Profiling relied on immunoSEQ multiplex PCR, and the TCRdb table lists in-frame clones only, not all of them. The profile shows approximately 480,000 clones, approximately 92% of them singletons. Sequenced material: peripheral blood. The receptors originated from a man aged 18-30 years with COVID-19, enrolled during active disease.

The V call is TRBV4-2, the J call TRBJ2-1, with 9 bases lining up with TRBD2. Germline V gene data show CDR1 as LGHNA and CDR2 as YNFKEQ. CDR3 length: 15 residues. After removal of 0 bases from V and 8 bases from J, the junction contained 5 bases not matched to a gene. CDR3 nucleotide sequence: TGTGCCAGCAGCCAAGATATAGCTAGCGGGGATGAGCAGTTCTTC. Its translation: CASSQDIASGDEQFF.

The CDR3 coding sequence is TGTGCCAGCAGCCCCTTGGTAGCGAATCAGCCCCAGCATTTT. Amino acids: CASSPLVANQPQHF. The J gene is TRBJ1-5, the V gene TRBV7-9; D not certain. The germline V and J ends were trimmed by 5 bases and 4 bases, with 12 bases remaining between them. The V gene's germline CDR1 is SEHNR and CDR2 FQNEAQ (reference sequence). There are 14 residues in the CDR3.